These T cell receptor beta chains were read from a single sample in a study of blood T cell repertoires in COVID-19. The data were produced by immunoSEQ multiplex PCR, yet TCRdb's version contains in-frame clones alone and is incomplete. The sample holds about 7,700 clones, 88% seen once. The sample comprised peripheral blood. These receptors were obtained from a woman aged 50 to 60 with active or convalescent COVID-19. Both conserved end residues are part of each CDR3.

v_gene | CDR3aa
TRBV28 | CASSLTSGRNQPQHF
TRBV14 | CASSQEANTEAFF
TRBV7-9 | CASSWHPGLAADTQYF
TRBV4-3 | CASSQGTWDTQYF
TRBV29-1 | CSGEIGTGGYGYTF
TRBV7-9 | CASSLEGSTDTQYF
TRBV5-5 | CASSLYDSGQGPGNTIYF
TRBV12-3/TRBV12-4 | CASSRQGYQPQHF
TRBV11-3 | CASSLLAGATDTQYF
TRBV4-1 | CASSQGGQYYEQYF
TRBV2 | CASSPVVHEQYF
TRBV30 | CAWSVRGRGTLNTEAFF
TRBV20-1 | CSASFGRGPRTQYF
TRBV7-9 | CASSLEWDFWTGELFF
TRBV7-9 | CASRGLAVTGELFF
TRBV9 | CASSSSGRVWDTQYF
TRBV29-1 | CSVEGTGQGGELFF
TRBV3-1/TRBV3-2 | CASRSAGGDYGYTF
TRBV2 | CASSSHPGNEQFF
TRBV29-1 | CSVPRYYGYTF
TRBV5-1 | CASSLGGQRTGELFF
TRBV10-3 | CAISTGTSYEQYF
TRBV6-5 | CASSLGGDTEAFF
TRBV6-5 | CASSPNLQETQYF
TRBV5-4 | CASSLAGDGGAFF
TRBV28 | CASSLYSYRNIQYF
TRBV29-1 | CSVWTGIANEQYF
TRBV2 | CASQLEGASSYNSPLHF
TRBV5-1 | CASSVTTGVPQETQYF
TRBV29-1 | CSVSLAGGLGEQFF
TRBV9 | CASSVGGWAEPYGYTF
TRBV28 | CASRGQGSNQPQHF
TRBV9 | CASSVGDSHSGNTIYF
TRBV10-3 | CAISTGQGNSYEQYF